The next 32 T cell receptor beta chains were all read from a single sample in a study of T cell repertoires in cytomegalovirus infection. MiXCR, applied by TCRdb to the reads, yields one record per CDR3 protein. The sample yields 450,000 to 650,000 distinct CDR3 sequences, 26% seen once. The sequenced sample consisted of PBMCs. The receptor set was obtained from a human donor in good health (CMV status not recorded). Some clones in this sample may be carry-over from other donors' samples.

This clonotype showed up many times. The J gene is TRBJ2-4, the V gene TRBV7-2; D is possibly TRBD1 (6 bases). The V end lost 1 base, the J end lost 1 base, and 23 bases lay between the germline ends. The germline gives CDR1 SGHTA, CDR2 FQGNSA. This CDR3 has 20 residues. CDR3 sequence reads: CASSLGGQRRTAAAKNIQYF. The CDR3 DNA reads as TGTGCCAGCAGCTTAGGGGGACAAAGGAGGACCGCAGCGGCCAAAAACATTCAGTACTTC. The whole variable domain, filled in from reference TRBV7-2 and TRBJ2-4, reads GAGVSQSPSNKVTEKGKDVELRCDPISGHTALYWYRQSLGQGLEFLIYFQGNSAPDKSGLPSDRFSAERTGGSVSTLTIQRTQQEDSAVYLCASSLGGQRRTAAAKNIQYFGAGTRLSVL.

The chain uses TRBV28 and TRBJ2-1, with TRBD1 identical over 7 bases. V lost 7 bases, J lost 2 bases, and 8 bases stayed unmatched. CDR1 MDHEN and CDR2 SYDVKM come from the germline V gene. CDR3 length equals 15 residues. CDR3 nucleotides: TGTGCCAGCAAACGAGGGGGCGAGACCTACAATGAGCAGTTCTTC. Protein: CASKRGGETYNEQFF.

In its sample, this clonotype was seen many times. The CDR3 coding sequence is TGTGCCAGCAGCTTATACCCACAGGGGGACTACGAGCAGTACTTC. Translating gives CASSLYPQGDYEQYF. The rearrangement uses TRBV7-4 and TRBJ2-7; 8 bases match TRBD1. This CDR3 is built from 15 residues. The trim removed 2 bases at V and 3 bases at J, leaving 6 bases unmatched. Per germline, CDR1 SGHVT and CDR2 SQSDAQ.

V and J are TRBV11-3 and TRBJ2-1; 9 bases fit TRBD2. The V gene's germline CDR1 is SGHNT and CDR2 YENEEA. V lost 4 bases to trimming and J lost 8 bases; unmatched junction nucleotides: 9. This CDR3 is 15 amino acids long. The CDR3 region is CASSSPAGGGHEQFF. In DNA form, the CDR3 reads TGTGCCAGCAGCTCCCCTGCGGGAGGGGGGCATGAGCAGTTCTTC.

The chain uses TRBV12-3 or TRBV12-4 and TRBJ1-5, with 9 bases identical to TRBD1. This CDR3 contains 15 residues. V was clipped by 6 bases and J by 4 bases; unmatched bases: 7. CDR3: CASSSEGQGNQPQHF. CDR3 DNA sequence: TGTGCCAGCAGCTCAGAAGGACAGGGGAATCAGCCCCAGCATTTT.

This clonotype was counted only a few times. This chain's CDR3 is CASSLDASGVTYTQYF. CDR3 coding DNA: TGTGCCAGCAGCTTAGATGCTAGCGGGGTGACATATACGCAGTATTTT. The chain couples TRBV11-2 to TRBJ2-3; 9 nucleotides match TRBD2. Unmatched junction bases numbered 8, after V lost 0 bases and J lost 7 bases. The germline V gene encodes CDR1 SGHAT and CDR2 FQNNGV. The CDR3 sequence is 16 residues long. The whole variable domain, remainder taken from reference TRBV11-2 and TRBJ2-3, is EAGVAQSPRYKIIEKRQSVAFWCNPISGHATLYWYQQILGQGPKLLIQFQNNGVVDDSQLPKDRFSAERLKGVDSTLKIQPAKLEDSAVYLCASSLDASGVTYTQYFGPGTRLTVL.

The chain uses TRBV20-1 and TRBJ2-1; D is perhaps TRBD2 (5 bases). This CDR3 has 14 amino acids. Trimming cost V 6 bases and J 8 bases, with 20 bases left between them. Germline V gene sequence: CDR1 DFQATT, CDR2 SNEGSKA (reference sequence). The chain's CDR3 is CSASAVVFSDEQFF. For the CDR3, the DNA is TGCAGTGCCTCTGCGGTTGTCTTTAGCGATGAGCAGTTCTTC.

The chain is built from TRBV7-6 and TRBJ2-1, with a possible D match to TRBD2 (6 bases). The CDR3 sequence is 17 residues long. Trimming took off 3 bases at V and 0 bases at J, with 15 bases between the two ends. Germline V gene data show CDR1 as SGHVS and CDR2 as FNYEAQ. CDR3 in amino acids: CASSFNFPGSSYNEQFF. CDR3 DNA sequence: TGTGCCAGCAGCTTCAACTTCCCCGGGAGCTCCTACAATGAGCAGTTCTTC.

The chain combines TRBV7-2 with TRBJ1-2, with a weak D call TRBD1 (6 bases). From germline, CDR1 is SGHTA and CDR2 FQGNSA. This CDR3 contains 14 residues. The germline V and J ends were trimmed by 1 base and 8 bases, with 14 bases remaining between them. CDR3 bases: TGTGCCAGCAGCTTAGTGGGGGGCGAGAGGGGCTACACCTTC. Residues: CASSLVGGERGYTF.

With regard to this clonotype: The junction shows a germline mismatch at one end, possibly a read error. The genes are TRBV7-3 and TRBJ2-2; 12 positions agree with TRBD2. The CDR3 has 18 amino acids. CDR1 SGHTA and CDR2 FQGTGA come from the germline V gene. CDR3 residues: CASSVTSGGSLSTGEPFF. DNA of the CDR3: TGTGCCAGCAGCGTAACTAGCGGGGGGAGCTTGAGCACCGGGGAGCCGTTTTTT.

The chain recombines TRBV7-8 with TRBJ2-1, with no clear D. The CDR3 loop spans 17 amino acids. Germline V CDR1 and CDR2: SGHVS, FQNEAQ. Trimming removed 5 bases at V and 0 bases at J, with 17 bases between. For the CDR3, the DNA is TGTGCCAGCAGCCCCCGTCGCGATTCATTCTCCTACAATGAGCAGTTCTTC. This sequence encodes CASSPRRDSFSYNEQFF. The whole variable domain, filled in from reference TRBV7-8 and TRBJ2-1, reads GAGVSQSPRYKVAKRGQDVALRCDPISGHVSLFWYQQALGQGPEFLTYFQNEAQLDKSGLPSDRFFAERPEGSVSTLKIQRTQQEDSAVYLCASSPRRDSFSYNEQFFGPGTRLTVL.

This clonotype was observed at least ten times. The chain carries TRBV11-3 and TRBJ2-5; 12 bases match TRBD2. The J segment lost 0 bases and the V segment lost 5 bases, leaving 7 bases of the junction unmatched. This CDR3 is built from 17 residues. The V gene's germline CDR1 is SGHNT and CDR2 YENEEA. The CDR3, as DNA: TGTGCCAGCAGCCCAAGTGGGACTAGCGGGTACCAAGAGACCCAGTACTTC. This translates into CASSPSGTSGYQETQYF.

This chain connects TRBV19 to TRBJ1-2; 7 bases fit TRBD1. This CDR3 spans 15 amino acids. Germline CDR1 reads LNHDA; CDR2 reads SQIVND (reference sequence). The trim removed 6 bases at V and 1 base at J, leaving 8 bases unmatched. CDR3 DNA sequence: TGTGCCAGTAGCACGGAGGGGGCTTTTAACTATGGCTACACCTTC. Its protein is CASSTEGAFNYGYTF.

This clonotype was counted a few times. The chain links TRBV5-1 to TRBJ2-5, with D hard to call. The CDR3 is 12 residues long. Trimming took 4 bases from V and 2 from J, leaving 6 bases between them. CDR1 and CDR2 (germline): SGHRS, YFSETQ. The CDR3 here is CASSQEQETQYF. The CDR3 nucleotides are TGCGCCAGCAGCCAGGAGCAAGAGACCCAGTACTTC. Drawing the rest from reference TRBV5-1 and TRBJ2-5, the complete variable domain is KAGVTQTPRYLIKTRGQQVTLSCSPISGHRSVSWYQQTPGQGLQFLFEYFSETQRNKGNFPGRFSGRQFSNSRSEMNVSTLELGDSALYLCASSQEQETQYFGPGTRLLVL.

Many counts were recorded for this clonotype. CDR3 bases: TGTGCCATCAGGAACACCTACGAGCAGTACTTC. This sequence encodes CAIRNTYEQYF. The V gene is TRBV10-3, the J gene TRBJ2-7; unclear D gene. Deletions cut 6 bases from V and 2 bases from J, with 5 bases between. The CDR3 covers 11 residues. The germline V gene has CDR1 ENHRY and CDR2 SYGVKD.

This rearrangement joins TRBV19 to TRBJ1-6, with 7 bases aligning to TRBD1. The CDR3 has 13 residues. Germline V lookup: CDR1 LNHDA, CDR2 SQIVND (reference sequence). V shed 11 bases, J shed 14 bases, and the junction held 15 bases outside the gene matches. CDR3 loop: CASKGTVAGALHF. The DNA for the CDR3 is TGTGCCTCCAAAGGGACAGTCGCTGGCGCCCTCCACTTT. Complete variable domain (other parts from reference TRBV19 and TRBJ1-6): DGGITQSPKYLFRKEGQNVTLSCEQNLNHDAMYWYRQDPGQGLRLIYYSQIVNDFQKGDIAEGYSVSREKKESFPLTVTSAQKNPTAFYLCASKGTVAGALHFGNGTRLTVT.

The rearrangement uses TRBV7-2 and TRBJ2-2; no clear D gene. Trimming removed 5 bases from V and 8 bases from J, with 12 bases in between. Germline V gene lookup returns CDR1 SGHTA and CDR2 FQGNSA. The CDR3 length is 13 residues. The chain's CDR3 is CASSPALSGELFF. The CDR3 coding sequence is TGTGCCAGCAGCCCGGCCCTCTCAGGGGAGCTGTTTTTT.

This clonotype came up many times. The genes are TRBV7-2 and TRBJ2-1; unclear D gene. The germline V gene has CDR1 SGHTA and CDR2 FQGNSA. Trimming took 1 base from V and 6 from J, leaving 7 bases between them. The CDR3 has 13 amino acids. Here the CDR3 reads CASSLVVSNEQFF. The DNA for the CDR3 is TGTGCCAGCAGCTTAGTCGTTAGCAATGAGCAGTTCTTC.

In its sample, this clonotype was seen a few times. A much more abundant neighbour one base away suggests this may be a read error. The chain uses TRBV6-1 and TRBJ2-7; D ambiguous. The germline CDR1 and CDR2 sequences are MNHNS and SASEGT. The CDR3 has 11 amino acids. The CDR3 nucleotides read TGTGCCAGCAGGGAAGGCTACGAGCAGTACTTC. This gives the protein CASREGYEQYF.

For the CDR3, the DNA is TGCAGTGCTAGCCCCCCACGTCTCTACACCGGGGAGCTGTTTTTT. Its translation: CSASPPRLYTGELFF. The chain links TRBV20-1 to TRBJ2-2; D not resolved. The germline V and J ends were trimmed by 3 bases and 3 bases, with 14 bases remaining between them. CDR3 size: 15 residues. Germline loops: CDR1 DFQATT, CDR2 SNEGSKA (reference sequence).

Concerning this clonotype itself: A read error is possible here, since a much larger clone lies one base away. The rearrangement links TRBV11-2 to TRBJ2-1; a weak D match, TRBD2 (5 bases). The germline V gene has CDR1 SGHAT and CDR2 FQNNGV. CDR3 length: 14 amino acids. V lost 6 bases to trimming and J lost 2 bases, with 11 bases between them. CDR3 in amino acids: CASSFNGTYNEQFF. The CDR3 nucleotides are TGTGCCAGCAGTTTTAACGGGACCTACAATGAGCAGTTCTTC.

At least ten counts were recorded for this clonotype. The J gene is TRBJ1-6, the V gene TRBV7-2, with D maybe TRBD1 (5 bases). The germline V gene has CDR1 SGHTA and CDR2 FQGNSA. Trimming removed 5 bases at V and 10 bases at J, with 15 bases between. CDR3 length equals 14 residues. CDR3 amino acids: CASSTTGGVSPLHF. The DNA for the CDR3 is TGTGCCAGCAGCACGACGGGGGGGGTATCACCCCTCCACTTT.

This clonotype has just a few counts. The gene calls are TRBV11-2 and TRBJ1-1; D is uncertain. The V end was cut by 0 bases, the J end by 9 bases, with 8 bases between. There are 12 residues in the CDR3. From germline, CDR1 is SGHAT and CDR2 FQNNGV. The CDR3 protein is CASSLEDGKAFF. CDR3 sequence (DNA): TGTGCCAGCAGCTTAGAGGACGGGAAAGCTTTCTTT.

This clonotype was recorded many times. V and J are TRBV7-2 and TRBJ1-1; no clear D. The CDR3 covers 16 residues. CDR1 and CDR2 from the germline V gene are SGHTA and FQGNSA. Trimming removed 5 bases at V and 0 bases at J, with 16 bases between. CDR3: CASSQIPRALNTEAFF. The CDR3 DNA is TGTGCCAGCAGCCAGATCCCCAGAGCCTTGAACACTGAAGCTTTCTTT. The entire variable domain, with the rest obtained from reference TRBV7-2 and TRBJ1-1, is as follows: GAGVSQSPSNKVTEKGKDVELRCDPISGHTALYWYRQSLGQGLEFLIYFQGNSAPDKSGLPSDRFSAERTGGSVSTLTIQRTQQEDSAVYLCASSQIPRALNTEAFFGQGTRLTVV.

The V call is TRBV9, the J call TRBJ2-1; 11 nucleotides match TRBD2. Losses at the gene ends were 4 bases for V and 0 bases for J; bases not matched to a gene: 12. The CDR3 is made up of 19 amino acids. Germline CDR1 and CDR2: SGDLS and YYNGEE. The CDR3 sequence: CASSPRLAGGPNSYNEQFF. CDR3 coding DNA: TGTGCCAGCAGCCCCCGGCTAGCGGGAGGCCCGAACTCCTACAATGAGCAGTTCTTC.

The rearrangement uses TRBV6-2 or TRBV6-3 and TRBJ2-1; tentatively, D is TRBD2 (6 bases). The CDR3 contains 16 residues. Germline-derived CDR1 and CDR2 are MNHEY and SVGEGT. V lost 0 bases and J 3 bases, leaving 12 bases between the germline ends. The CDR3 bases are TGTGCCAGCAGTTACTCGATGGCTAGCGTCTACAATGAGCAGTTCTTC. It codes for CASSYSMASVYNEQFF.

This clonotype was detected ten times or more. This rearrangement joins TRBV4-1 to TRBJ2-5, with D unresolved. Germline assignment: CDR1 MGHRA and CDR2 YSYEKL. The V and J ends lost 0 bases and 5 bases respectively, with 4 bases between them. The CDR3 covers 12 residues. CDR3 in DNA: TGCGCCAGCAGCCAAGATGAGGAGACCCAGTACTTC. Its protein product is CASSQDEETQYF.

The chain recombines TRBV5-4 with TRBJ2-5; 9 bases line up with TRBD2. Germline CDR1 and CDR2: SGHNT and YYREEE (reference sequence). The CDR3 spans 14 residues. The trim removed 4 bases at V and 5 bases at J, leaving 6 bases unmatched. The CDR3 DNA follows: TGTGCCAGCAGCGGCGGGAGGGCTCAGGAGACCCAGTACTTC. Its translation is CASSGGRAQETQYF.

The V gene is TRBV11-2, the J gene TRBJ2-1, with TRBD2 matching over 9 bases. J was trimmed by 8 bases and V by 1 base; bases with no gene match: 9. In germline, CDR1 is SGHAT, CDR2 FQNNGV. The CDR3 is made up of 16 amino acids. CDR3 sequence reads: CASSLVGAGGPHEQFF. The CDR3 DNA follows: TGTGCCAGCAGCTTAGTCGGGGCGGGAGGGCCCCATGAGCAGTTCTTC.

V and J are TRBV6-6 and TRBJ1-3, with TRBD1 as a possible D gene (5 bases). The V and J ends lost 5 bases and 11 bases respectively, with 19 bases between them. The CDR3 length is 14 residues. Germline V lookup: CDR1 MNHNY, CDR2 SVGAGI (reference sequence). The CDR3 sequence: CASSHTGTDLAIYF. In DNA, the CDR3 is TGTGCCAGCAGTCACACCGGGACTGATCTCGCCATATATTTT.

This clonotype was recorded many times. The chain employs TRBV7-2 and TRBJ1-5; 7 nucleotides agree with TRBD1. The CDR3 consists of 16 residues. CDR1 and CDR2 from the germline V gene are SGHTA and FQGNSA. Unmatched junction bases numbered 11, after V lost 5 bases and J lost 4 bases. As DNA, the CDR3 is TGTGCCAGCAGCCTTGACAGGGTTCGGGGGAATCAGCCCCAGCATTTT. Amino acids: CASSLDRVRGNQPQHF.

This clonotype came up a few times. Here the CDR3 reads CASSLTRLPEAFF. CDR3 bases: TGTGCCAGCAGCTTAACCCGGCTACCTGAAGCTTTCTTT. The chain is built from TRBV7-8 and TRBJ1-1; D is undetermined. The CDR3 spans 13 residues. Germline V gene data show CDR1 as SGHVS and CDR2 as FQNEAQ. V was clipped by 2 bases and J by 6 bases, with 10 bases between them.